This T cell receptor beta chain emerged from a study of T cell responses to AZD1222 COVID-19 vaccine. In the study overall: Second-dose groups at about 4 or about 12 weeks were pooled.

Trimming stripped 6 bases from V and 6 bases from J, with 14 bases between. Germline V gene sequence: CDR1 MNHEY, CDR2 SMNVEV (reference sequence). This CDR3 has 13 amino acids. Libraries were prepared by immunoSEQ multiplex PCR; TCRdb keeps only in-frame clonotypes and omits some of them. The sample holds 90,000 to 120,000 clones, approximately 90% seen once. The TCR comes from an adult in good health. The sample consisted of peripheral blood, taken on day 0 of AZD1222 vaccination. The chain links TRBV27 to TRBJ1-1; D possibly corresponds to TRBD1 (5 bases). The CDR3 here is CASSWARDAEAFF. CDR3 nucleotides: TGTGCCAGCAGCTGGGCTCGGGACGCTGAAGCTTTCTTT.